A selection of T cell receptor beta chains follows, all from one sample in a study of identifying expanded T cells in peripheral blood. Sequenced by immunoSEQ multiplex PCR; TCRdb stores in-frame clones only, minus some. The table lists 80,000 to 90,000 clones, about 88% of them singletons. The sequencing input was blood. The receptors were sampled from a person aged 18 to 75 in good health. Each CDR3 is given with its conserved first and last residue. D genes are given only for firm matches. Clone size is given for some rows only: seen once, a few or many times, or a class if the clone is expanded.

J: TRBJ2-2; size: once; D: .; V: TRBV7-7; CDR3: CASSPSSSPTTGELFF; DNA: TGTGCCAGCAGTCCATCTAGCTCGCCCACCACCGGGGAGCTGTTTTTT
J: TRBJ1-1; size: .; D: TRBD1; V: TRBV5-1; CDR3: CASSLAGENRGHTEAFF; DNA: TGCGCCAGCAGCTTGGCGGGGGAAAACAGGGGGCACACTGAAGCTTTCTTT
J: TRBJ1-1; size: .; D: .; V: TRBV28; CDR3: CATTGLGTEAFF; DNA: TGTGCAACCACAGGGCTAGGCACTGAAGCTTTCTTT
J: TRBJ2-2; size: .; D: TRBD2; V: TRBV5-1; CDR3: CASSLVGGSGTGELFF; DNA: TGCGCCAGCAGCTTGGTCGGGGGGAGTGGCACCGGGGAGCTGTTTTTT
J: TRBJ2-1; size: .; D: TRBD2; V: TRBV4-1; CDR3: CASSQSASGRFNEQFF; DNA: TGCGCCAGCAGCCAATCCGCCAGCGGGAGGTTCAATGAGCAGTTCTTC
J: TRBJ2-5; size: .; D: .; V: TRBV21-1; CDR3: CASSKVIWSGRGFEETQYF; DNA: TGTGCCAGCAGCAAAGTTATTTGGAGTGGCAGGGGATTCGAAGAGACCCAGTACTTC
J: TRBJ2-2; size: .; D: TRBD1; V: TRBV7-9; CDR3: CASSKQGAHGELFF; DNA: TGTGCCAGCAGCAAACAGGGGGCCCACGGGGAGCTGTTTTTT
J: TRBJ2-7; size: few; D: .; V: TRBV6-5; CDR3: CASRGDVSYEQYF; DNA: TGTGCCAGCAGGGGGGACGTCTCCTACGAGCAGTACTTC
J: TRBJ2-7; size: .; D: TRBD1; V: TRBV19; CDR3: CASSLPGQGVYEQYF; DNA: TGTGCCAGTAGTCTCCCGGGACAGGGGGTATACGAGCAGTACTTC
J: TRBJ2-7; size: .; D: .; V: TRBV14; CDR3: CASGPGPYEQYF; DNA: TGTGCCAGCGGTCCAGGCCCCTACGAGCAGTACTTC
J: TRBJ2-7; size: .; D: TRBD1; V: TRBV4-3; CDR3: CASSQQTGVFDSYEQYF; DNA: TGCGCCAGCAGCCAACAGACAGGGGTCTTTGACTCCTACGAGCAGTACTTC
J: TRBJ1-1; size: .; D: TRBD1; V: TRBV30; CDR3: CAWSRTGANTEAFF; DNA: TGTGCCTGGAGTCGGACAGGGGCCAACACTGAAGCTTTCTTT
J: TRBJ2-1; size: once; D: .; V: TRBV9; CDR3: CASSVRGDNEQFF; DNA: TGTGCCAGCAGCGTCAGGGGGGACAATGAGCAGTTCTTC
J: TRBJ2-7; size: once; D: .; V: TRBV7-2; CDR3: CASSLGRYEQYF; DNA: TGTGCCAGCAGCCTAGGACGCTACGAGCAGTACTTC
J: TRBJ1-2; size: .; D: TRBD1; V: TRBV29-1; CDR3: CSVGGPGQARAYGYTF; DNA: TGCAGCGTTGGCGGCCCTGGACAGGCCAGGGCCTATGGCTACACCTTC
J: TRBJ2-5; size: .; D: TRBD1; V: TRBV7-2; CDR3: CASSLGSTGSEETQYF; DNA: TGTGCCAGCAGCTTAGGATCGACAGGGTCGGAAGAGACCCAGTACTTC
J: TRBJ2-1; size: .; D: TRBD2; V: TRBV5-1; CDR3: CASSLRGGSSYNEQFF; DNA: TGCGCCAGCAGCTTGCGCGGGGGAAGCTCCTACAATGAGCAGTTCTTC
J: TRBJ2-3; size: .; D: .; V: TRBV4-3; CDR3: CASRPGPGTDTQYF; DNA: TGCGCCAGCAGGCCGGGGCCGGGCACAGATACGCAGTATTTT
J: TRBJ2-1; size: .; D: .; V: TRBV7-2; CDR3: CASSLAEGANEQFF; DNA: TGTGCCAGCAGCTTAGCGGAGGGGGCTAATGAGCAGTTCTTC
J: TRBJ1-4; size: .; D: .; V: TRBV5-5; CDR3: CASSLQDRTNEKLFF; DNA: TGTGCCAGCAGCTTACAGGACCGAACTAATGAAAAACTGTTTTTT
J: TRBJ1-1; size: .; D: .; V: TRBV2; CDR3: CASSEEGRGDTEAFF; DNA: TGTGCCAGCAGTGAAGAAGGGAGGGGCGACACTGAAGCTTTCTTT
J: TRBJ1-4; size: .; D: TRBD1; V: TRBV28; CDR3: CASSSPGQGEKLLF; DNA: TGTGCCAGCAGTTCTCCGGGACAGGGTGAAAAACTGCTTTTT